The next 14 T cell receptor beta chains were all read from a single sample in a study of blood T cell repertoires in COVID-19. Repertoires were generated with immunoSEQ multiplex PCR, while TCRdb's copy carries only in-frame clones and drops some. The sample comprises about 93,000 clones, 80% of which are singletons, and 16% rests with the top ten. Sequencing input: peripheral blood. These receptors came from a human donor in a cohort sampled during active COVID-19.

CDR3 region: CAWSAGGAGELFF. The CDR3 DNA sequence: TGTGCCTGGAGTGCCGGGGGGGCCGGGGAGCTGTTTTTT. J is TRBJ2-2 and V is TRBV30, with 8 bases identical to TRBD2. V lost 1 base, J lost 6 bases, and 1 base stayed unmatched. The CDR3 totals 13 residues. Germline loops: CDR1 GTSNPN, CDR2 SVGIG (reference sequence).

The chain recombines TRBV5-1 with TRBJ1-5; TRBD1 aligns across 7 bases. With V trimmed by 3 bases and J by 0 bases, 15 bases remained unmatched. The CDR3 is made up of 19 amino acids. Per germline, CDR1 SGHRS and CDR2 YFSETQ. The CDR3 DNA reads TGCGCCAGCAGCTCCTACAAAACATATGACAGGGTTAGCAATCAGCCCCAGCATTTT. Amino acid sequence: CASSSYKTYDRVSNQPQHF.

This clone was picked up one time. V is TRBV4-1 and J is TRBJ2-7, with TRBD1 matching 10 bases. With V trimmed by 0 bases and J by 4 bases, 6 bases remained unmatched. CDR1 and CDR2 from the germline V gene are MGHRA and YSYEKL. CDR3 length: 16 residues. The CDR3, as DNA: TGCGCCAGCAGCCAAGACACGGGACAGGGGTCTTACGAGCAGTACTTC. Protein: CASSQDTGQGSYEQYF.

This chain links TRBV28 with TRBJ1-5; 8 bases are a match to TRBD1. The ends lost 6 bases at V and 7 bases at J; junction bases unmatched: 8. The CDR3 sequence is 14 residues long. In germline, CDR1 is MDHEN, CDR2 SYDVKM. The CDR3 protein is CASRTIGQGQPQHF. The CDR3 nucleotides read TGTGCCAGCAGAACCATCGGACAGGGCCAGCCCCAGCATTTT.

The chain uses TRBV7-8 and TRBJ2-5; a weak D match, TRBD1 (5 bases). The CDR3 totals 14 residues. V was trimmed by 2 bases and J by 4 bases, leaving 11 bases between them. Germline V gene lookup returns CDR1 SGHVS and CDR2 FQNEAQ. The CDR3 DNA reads TGTGCCAGCAGCTTACAGGGCCTAGGAGAGACCCAGTACTTC. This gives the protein CASSLQGLGETQYF.

The CDR3 DNA follows: TGTGCCATCAATGACAGGGGATCGAGAAAAGCTTTCTTT. It codes for CAINDRGSRKAFF. The chain couples TRBV10-3 to TRBJ1-1; TRBD1 matches 8 bases. This CDR3 has 13 residues. Trimming removed 7 bases from V and 9 bases from J; junction bases left unmatched: 10. CDR1 is ENHRY and CDR2 is SYGVKD in the germline V gene.

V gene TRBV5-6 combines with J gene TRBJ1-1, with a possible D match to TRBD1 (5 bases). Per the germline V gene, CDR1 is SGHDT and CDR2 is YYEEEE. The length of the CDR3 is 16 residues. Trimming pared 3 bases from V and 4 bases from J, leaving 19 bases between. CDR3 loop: CASSSRYDGGGTEAFF. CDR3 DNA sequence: TGTGCCAGCAGCTCCCGGTATGATGGGGGGGGCACTGAAGCTTTCTTT.

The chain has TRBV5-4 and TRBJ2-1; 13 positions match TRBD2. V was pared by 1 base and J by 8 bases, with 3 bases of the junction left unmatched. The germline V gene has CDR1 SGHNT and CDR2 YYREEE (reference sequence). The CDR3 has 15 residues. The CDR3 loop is CASSLWTSGSHEQFF. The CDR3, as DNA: TGTGCCAGCAGCTTGTGGACTAGCGGGAGTCATGAGCAGTTCTTC. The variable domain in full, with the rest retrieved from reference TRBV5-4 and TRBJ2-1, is ETGVTQSPTHLIKTRGQQVTLRCSSQSGHNTVSWYQQALGQGPQFIFQYYREEENGRGNFPPRFSGLQFPNYSSELNVNALELDDSALYLCASSLWTSGSHEQFFGPGTRLTVL.

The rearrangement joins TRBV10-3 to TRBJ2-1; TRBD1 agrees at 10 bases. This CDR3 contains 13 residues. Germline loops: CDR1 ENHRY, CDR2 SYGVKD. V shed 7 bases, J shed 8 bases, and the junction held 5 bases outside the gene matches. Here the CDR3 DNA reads TGTGCCATCAAGGGGACAGGGGTAGATGAGCAGTTCTTC. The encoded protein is CAIKGTGVDEQFF.

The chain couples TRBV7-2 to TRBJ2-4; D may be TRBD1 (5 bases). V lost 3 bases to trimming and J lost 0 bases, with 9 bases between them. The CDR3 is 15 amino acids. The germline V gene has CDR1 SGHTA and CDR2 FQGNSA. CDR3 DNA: TGTGCCAGCAGCTTGACAGACCTAGCCAAAAACATTCAGTACTTC. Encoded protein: CASSLTDLAKNIQYF. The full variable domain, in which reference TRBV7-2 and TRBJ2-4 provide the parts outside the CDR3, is GAGVSQSPSNKVTEKGKDVELRCDPISGHTALYWYRQSLGQGLEFLIYFQGNSAPDKSGLPSDRFSAERTGGSVSTLTIQRTQQEDSAVYLCASSLTDLAKNIQYFGAGTRLSVL.

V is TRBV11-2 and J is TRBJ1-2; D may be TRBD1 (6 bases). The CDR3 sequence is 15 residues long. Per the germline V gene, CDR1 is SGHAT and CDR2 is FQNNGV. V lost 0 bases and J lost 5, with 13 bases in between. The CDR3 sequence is CASSLETGTPYGYTF. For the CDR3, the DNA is TGTGCCAGCAGCTTAGAGACCGGGACACCTTATGGCTACACCTTC. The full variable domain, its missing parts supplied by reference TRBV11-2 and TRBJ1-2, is EAGVAQSPRYKIIEKRQSVAFWCNPISGHATLYWYQQILGQGPKLLIQFQNNGVVDDSQLPKDRFSAERLKGVDSTLKIQPAKLEDSAVYLCASSLETGTPYGYTFGSGTRLTVV.

CDR3 bases: TGTGCCAGCAGCTTAGTACGAGGTGGGAGGCTTGCGGGGAATGAGCAGTTCTTC. This translates into CASSLVRGGRLAGNEQFF. This rearrangement joins TRBV7-9 to TRBJ2-1, with a weak D call TRBD2 (6 bases). The CDR3 has 18 amino acids. Germline values: CDR1 SEHNR, CDR2 FQNEAQ (reference sequence). V lost 1 base and J lost 7, with 23 bases in between.

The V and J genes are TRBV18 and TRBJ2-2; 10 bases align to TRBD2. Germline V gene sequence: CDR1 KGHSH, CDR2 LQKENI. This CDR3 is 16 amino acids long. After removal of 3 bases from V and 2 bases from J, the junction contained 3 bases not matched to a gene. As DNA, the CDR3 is TGTGCCAGCTCACCTGCACTAGCGGGAAACACCGGGGAGCTGTTTTTT. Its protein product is CASSPALAGNTGELFF.

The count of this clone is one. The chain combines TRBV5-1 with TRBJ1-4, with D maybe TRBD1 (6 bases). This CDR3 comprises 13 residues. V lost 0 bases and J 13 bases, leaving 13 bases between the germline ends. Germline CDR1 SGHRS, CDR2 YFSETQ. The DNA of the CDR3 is TGCGCCAGCAGCTTGGTTCCCCCACAGGGACTGTTTTTT. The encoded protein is CASSLVPPQGLFF.